Reported below is one TCR beta chain. Germline is not matched at one junction end, which may reflect a read error. This record belongs to a study of cytomegalovirus exposure and HLA in healthy donors. The CDR3 totals 19 residues. Germline V gives CDR1 MNHEY, CDR2 SMNVEV (reference sequence). The study ran its PCR with 60 Vbeta and 13 Jbeta primers. The method was immunoSEQ multiplex PCR; TCRdb's version includes in-frame clones alone and lacks a portion of them. The table shows some 160,000 clones, with more than 70% occurring only once. The sample consisted of PBMCs. This TCR came from a male donor in good health and CMV-seropositive. This chain connects TRBV27 to TRBJ1-5; 12 bases match TRBD1. Here the CDR3 DNA reads TGTGCCAGCAGCTTATTCGGGACAGGGGGCTTCTATAGCAATCAGCCCCAGCATTTT. This gives the protein CASSLFGTGGFYSNQPQHF.